Described below is a single TCR beta chain sequence and its context. Its antigen is not known. Produced via immunoSEQ multiplex PCR; TCRdb's table is partial and in-frame only. The sample consists of around 25,000 clones, roughly nine tenths of them appearing once. The sample belongs to a study of T cells in localized non-small cell lung cancer. Study-level results: Measurement of T cell clonality placed uninvolved adjacent lung highest, above the level in tumor. A median about 50 of the top 100 tumor clones appeared in adjacent lung.

The TCR originated in a man between 40 and 70 years old with stage III squamous cell lung carcinoma. The sample consisted of peripheral blood, taken before any cancer treatment.

CDR3 in amino acids: CASSFVGSTDTQYF. The CDR3 DNA sequence: TGTGCCAGCAGCTTCGTCGGAAGCACAGATACGCAGTATTTT. The V gene is TRBV5-6, the J gene TRBJ2-3; no clear D gene. Germline V lookup: CDR1 SGHDT, CDR2 YYEEEE. This CDR3 contains 14 residues. Trimming pared 2 bases from V and 0 bases from J, leaving 7 bases between.